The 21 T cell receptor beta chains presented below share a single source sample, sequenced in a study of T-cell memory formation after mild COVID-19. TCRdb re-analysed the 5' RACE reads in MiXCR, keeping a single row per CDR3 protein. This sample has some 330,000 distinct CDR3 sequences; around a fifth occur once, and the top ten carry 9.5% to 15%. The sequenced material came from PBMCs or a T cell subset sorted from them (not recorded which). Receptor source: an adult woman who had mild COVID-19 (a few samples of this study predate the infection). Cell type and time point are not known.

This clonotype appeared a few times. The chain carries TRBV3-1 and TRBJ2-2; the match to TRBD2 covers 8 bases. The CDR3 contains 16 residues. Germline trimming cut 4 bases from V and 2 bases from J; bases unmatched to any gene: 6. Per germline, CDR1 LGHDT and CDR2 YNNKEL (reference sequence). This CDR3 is CASSPQSGRNTGELFF. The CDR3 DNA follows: TGTGCCAGCAGCCCACAGAGCGGGAGAAACACCGGGGAGCTGTTTTTT.

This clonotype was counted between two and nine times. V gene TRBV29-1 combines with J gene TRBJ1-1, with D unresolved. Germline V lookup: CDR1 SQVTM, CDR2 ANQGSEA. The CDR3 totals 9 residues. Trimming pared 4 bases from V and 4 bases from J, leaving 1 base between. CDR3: CSVGTEAFF. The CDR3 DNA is TGCAGCGTTGGCACTGAAGCTTTCTTT.

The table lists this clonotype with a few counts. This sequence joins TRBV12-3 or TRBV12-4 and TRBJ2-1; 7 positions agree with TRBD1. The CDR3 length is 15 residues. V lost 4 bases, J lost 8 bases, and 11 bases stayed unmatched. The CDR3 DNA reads TGTGCCAGCAGTTACAGACAGGGAGCTGAAGATGAGCAGTTCTTC. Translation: CASSYRQGAEDEQFF.

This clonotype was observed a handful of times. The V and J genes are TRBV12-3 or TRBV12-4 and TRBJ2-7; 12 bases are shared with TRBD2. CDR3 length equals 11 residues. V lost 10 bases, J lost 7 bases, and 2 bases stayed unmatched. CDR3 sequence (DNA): TGTGCCACCGGGACTAGCGGGGAGCAGTACTTC. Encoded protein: CATGTSGEQYF.

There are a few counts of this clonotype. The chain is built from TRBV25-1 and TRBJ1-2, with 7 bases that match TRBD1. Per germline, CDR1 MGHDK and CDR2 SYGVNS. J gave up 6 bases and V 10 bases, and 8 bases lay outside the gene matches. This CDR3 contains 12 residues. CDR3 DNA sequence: TGTGCCACCAGGGACAGTATTCATGGCTACACCTTC. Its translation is CATRDSIHGYTF.

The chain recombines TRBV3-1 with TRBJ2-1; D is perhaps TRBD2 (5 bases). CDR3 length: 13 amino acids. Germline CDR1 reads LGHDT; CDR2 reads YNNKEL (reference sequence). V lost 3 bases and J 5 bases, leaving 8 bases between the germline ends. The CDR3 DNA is TGTGCCAGCAGCCAGGGAGAGAACAATGAGCAGTTCTTC. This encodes CASSQGENNEQFF.

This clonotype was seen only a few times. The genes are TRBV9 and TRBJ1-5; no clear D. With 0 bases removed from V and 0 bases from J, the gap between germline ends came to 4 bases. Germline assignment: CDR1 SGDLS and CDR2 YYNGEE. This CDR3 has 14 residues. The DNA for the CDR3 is TGTGCCAGCAGCGTAGCTAATAGCAATCAGCCCCAGCATTTT. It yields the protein CASSVANSNQPQHF.

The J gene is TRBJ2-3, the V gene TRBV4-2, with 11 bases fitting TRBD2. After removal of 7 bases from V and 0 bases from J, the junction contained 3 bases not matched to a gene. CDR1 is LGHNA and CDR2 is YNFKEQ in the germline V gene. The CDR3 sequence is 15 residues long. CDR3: CASKTSGVSTDTQYF. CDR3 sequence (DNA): TGTGCCAGCAAGACTAGCGGGGTTAGCACAGATACGCAGTATTTT.

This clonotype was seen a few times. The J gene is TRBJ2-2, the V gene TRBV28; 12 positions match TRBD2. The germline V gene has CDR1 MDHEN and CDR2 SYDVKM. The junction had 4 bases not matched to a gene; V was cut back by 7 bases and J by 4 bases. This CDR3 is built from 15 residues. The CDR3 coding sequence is TGTGCCAGCACCCCTAGCGGGAGGGGCACCGGGGAGCTGTTTTTT. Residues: CASTPSGRGTGELFF.

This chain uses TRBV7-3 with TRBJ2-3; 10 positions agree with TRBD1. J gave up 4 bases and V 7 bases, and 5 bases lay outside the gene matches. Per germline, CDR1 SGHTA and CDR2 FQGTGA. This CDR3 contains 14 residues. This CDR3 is CASTLTGGADTQYF. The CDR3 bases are TGTGCCAGCACCCTGACAGGGGGCGCAGATACGCAGTATTTT.

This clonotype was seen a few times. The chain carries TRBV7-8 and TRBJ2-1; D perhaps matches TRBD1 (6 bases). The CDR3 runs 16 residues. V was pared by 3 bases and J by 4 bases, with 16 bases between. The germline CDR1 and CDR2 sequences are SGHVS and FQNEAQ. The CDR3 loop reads CASSFAGAKLYNEQFF. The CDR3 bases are TGTGCCAGCAGCTTTGCAGGGGCGAAACTGTACAATGAGCAGTTCTTC. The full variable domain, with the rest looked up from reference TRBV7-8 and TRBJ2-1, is GAGVSQSPRYKVAKRGQDVALRCDPISGHVSLFWYQQALGQGPEFLTYFQNEAQLDKSGLPSDRFFAERPEGSVSTLKIQRTQQEDSAVYLCASSFAGAKLYNEQFFGPGTRLTVL.

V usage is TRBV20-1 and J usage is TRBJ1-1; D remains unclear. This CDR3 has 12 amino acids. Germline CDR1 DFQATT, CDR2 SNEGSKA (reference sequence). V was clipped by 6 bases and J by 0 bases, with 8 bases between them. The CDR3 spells CSAQAVNTEAFF. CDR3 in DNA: TGCAGTGCCCAGGCAGTGAACACTGAAGCTTTCTTT.

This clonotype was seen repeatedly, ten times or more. The CDR3 protein is CASSSGSGTEAFF. CDR3 DNA: TGTGCCAGCAGCTCGGGTAGCGGCACTGAAGCTTTCTTT. This chain links TRBV5-5 with TRBJ1-1; D unresolved. V was trimmed by 3 bases and J by 4 bases, leaving 10 bases between them. The CDR3 consists of 13 residues. Germline V gene data show CDR1 as SGHKS and CDR2 as YYEKEE (reference sequence).

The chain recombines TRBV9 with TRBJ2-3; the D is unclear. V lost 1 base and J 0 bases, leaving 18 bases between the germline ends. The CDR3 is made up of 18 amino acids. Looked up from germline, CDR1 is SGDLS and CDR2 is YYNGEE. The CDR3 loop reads CASSVSLSTYPSTDTQYF. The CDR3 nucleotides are TGTGCCAGCAGCGTATCTCTCTCGACATACCCAAGCACAGATACGCAGTATTTT. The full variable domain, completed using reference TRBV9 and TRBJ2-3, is DSGVTQTPKHLITATGQRVTLRCSPRSGDLSVYWYQQSLDQGLQFLIQYYNGEERAKGNILERFSAQQFPDLHSELNLSSLELGDSALYFCASSVSLSTYPSTDTQYFGPGTRLTVL.

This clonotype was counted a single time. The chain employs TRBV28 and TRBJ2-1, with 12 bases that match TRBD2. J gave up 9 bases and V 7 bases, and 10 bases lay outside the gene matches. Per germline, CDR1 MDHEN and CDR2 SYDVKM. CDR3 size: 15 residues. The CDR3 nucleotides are TGTGCCAGCACTAAGCGGCTAGCGGGAGGGGGTGAGCAGTTCTTC. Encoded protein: CASTKRLAGGGEQFF. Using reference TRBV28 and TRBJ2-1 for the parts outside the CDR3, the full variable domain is DVKVTQSSRYLVKRTGEKVFLECVQDMDHENMFWYRQDPGLGLRLIYFSYDVKMKEKGDIPEGYSVSREKKERFSLILESASTNQTSMYLCASTKRLAGGGEQFFGPGTRLTVL.

The CDR3 sequence: CSARIVGGRGETQYF. CDR3 sequence (DNA): TGCAGTGCTAGGATCGTCGGAGGGAGGGGAGAGACCCAGTACTTC. The rearrangement links TRBV20-1 to TRBJ2-5; the match to TRBD2 covers 7 bases. Trimming took 3 bases from V and 4 from J; bases not matched to a gene: 11. The germline V gene encodes CDR1 DFQATT and CDR2 SNEGSKA (reference sequence). This CDR3 is 15 amino acids long.

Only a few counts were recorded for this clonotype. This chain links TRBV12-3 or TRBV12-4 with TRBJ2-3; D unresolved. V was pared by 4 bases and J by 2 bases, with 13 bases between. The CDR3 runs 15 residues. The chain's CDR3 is CASSSPGPTTDTQYF. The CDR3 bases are TGTGCCAGCAGTTCCCCCGGGCCCACCACAGATACGCAGTATTTT.

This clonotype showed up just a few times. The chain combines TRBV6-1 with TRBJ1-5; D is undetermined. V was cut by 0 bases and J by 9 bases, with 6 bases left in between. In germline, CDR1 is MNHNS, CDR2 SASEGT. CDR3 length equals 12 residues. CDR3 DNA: TGTGCCAGCAGTGAAGCATTCCGGCCCCAGCATTTT. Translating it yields CASSEAFRPQHF.

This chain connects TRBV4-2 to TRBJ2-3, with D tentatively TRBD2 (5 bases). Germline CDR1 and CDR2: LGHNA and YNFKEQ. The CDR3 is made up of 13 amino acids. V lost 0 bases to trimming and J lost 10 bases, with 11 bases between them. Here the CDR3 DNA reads TGTGCCAGCAGCCAAGAGGCTAGCCAGGCGCAGTATTTT. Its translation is CASSQEASQAQYF.

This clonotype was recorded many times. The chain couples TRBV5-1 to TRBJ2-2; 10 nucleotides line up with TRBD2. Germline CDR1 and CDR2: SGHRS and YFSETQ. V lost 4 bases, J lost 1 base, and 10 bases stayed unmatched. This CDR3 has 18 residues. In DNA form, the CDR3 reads TGCGCCAGCAGCCGATGGGGGCGGACTAGCGGGAACACCGGGGAGCTGTTTTTT. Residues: CASSRWGRTSGNTGELFF.

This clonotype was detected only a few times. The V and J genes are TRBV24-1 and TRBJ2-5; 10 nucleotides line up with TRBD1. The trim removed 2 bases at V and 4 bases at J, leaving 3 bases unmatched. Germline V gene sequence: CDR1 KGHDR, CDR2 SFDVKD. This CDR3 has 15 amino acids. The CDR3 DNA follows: TGTGCCACCAGTGATTCAGGACAGGGGGGAGAGACCCAGTACTTC. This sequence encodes CATSDSGQGGETQYF.